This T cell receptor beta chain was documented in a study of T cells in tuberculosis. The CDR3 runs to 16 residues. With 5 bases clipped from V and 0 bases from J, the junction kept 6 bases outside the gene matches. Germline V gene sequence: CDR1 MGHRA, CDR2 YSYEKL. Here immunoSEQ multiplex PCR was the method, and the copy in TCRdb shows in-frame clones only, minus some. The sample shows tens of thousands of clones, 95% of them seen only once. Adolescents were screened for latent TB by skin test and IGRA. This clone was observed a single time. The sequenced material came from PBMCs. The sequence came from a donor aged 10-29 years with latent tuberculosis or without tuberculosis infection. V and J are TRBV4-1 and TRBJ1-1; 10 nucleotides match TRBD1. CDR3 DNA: TGCGCCAGCAGCTACGGACAGGGGGTCATGAACACTGAAGCTTTCTTT. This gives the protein CASSYGQGVMNTEAFF.